This T cell receptor (beta chain) was found in a study of beta chain features in type 1 diabetes. Overall study results and limits: Among patients with Type 1 diabetes, TCRB CDR3s were moderately but significantly shorter in every one of the four CD4+ subsets. Sequencing of cDNA might inflate the share of cells that strongly express TCR. In type 1 diabetes patients, VDJ junctions had fewer insertions; deletions at these junctions were more frequent.

Germline CDR1 KGHSH, CDR2 LQKENI. The ends were cut back, 3 bases at V and 6 bases at J, with 12 bases in the middle. The CDR3 loop spans 13 amino acids. About this clone: The target antigen is unknown.

Based on CD45RO/CCR7/CD25/CD127/CD95/CD27, CD4+ regulatory, stem cell-like memory, naive and central memory cells were sorted. Each sorted population was over 98% pure. The investigators reverse transcribed all of the isolated RNA, so they sequenced expressed TCRB transcripts. Some clones are missing from TCRdb's copy, which holds only in-frame ones; the method was immunoSEQ multiplex PCR. The sample shows 200,000 to 250,000 clones, about 14% of them seen only once. The specimen sequenced was naive CD4+ T cells from blood. The source of this sequence is a man aged 25-45 years with type 1 diabetes. The rearrangement links TRBV18 to TRBJ2-7; a weak D match, TRBD2 (6 bases). This CDR3 reads CASSPRGLSEQYF. CDR3 sequence (DNA): TGTGCCAGCTCACCGAGGGGACTTAGCGAGCAGTACTTC.